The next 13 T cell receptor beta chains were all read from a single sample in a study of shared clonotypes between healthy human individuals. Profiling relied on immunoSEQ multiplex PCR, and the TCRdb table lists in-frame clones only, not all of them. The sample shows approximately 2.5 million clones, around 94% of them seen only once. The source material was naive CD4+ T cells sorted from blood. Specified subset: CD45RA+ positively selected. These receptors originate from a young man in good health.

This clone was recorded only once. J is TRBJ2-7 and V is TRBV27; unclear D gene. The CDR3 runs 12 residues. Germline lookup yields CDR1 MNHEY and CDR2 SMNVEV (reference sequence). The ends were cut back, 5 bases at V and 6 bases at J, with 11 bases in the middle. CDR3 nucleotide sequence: TGTGCCAGCAGTCCCTCCCTGGGCGAGCAGTACTTC. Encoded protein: CASSPSLGEQYF.

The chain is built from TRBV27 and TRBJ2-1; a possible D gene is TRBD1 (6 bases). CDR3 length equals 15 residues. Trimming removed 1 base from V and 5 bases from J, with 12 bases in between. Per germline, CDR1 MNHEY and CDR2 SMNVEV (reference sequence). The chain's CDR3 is CASSLWAGVNNEQFF. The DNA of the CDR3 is TGTGCCAGCAGTTTATGGGCAGGGGTCAACAATGAGCAGTTCTTC.

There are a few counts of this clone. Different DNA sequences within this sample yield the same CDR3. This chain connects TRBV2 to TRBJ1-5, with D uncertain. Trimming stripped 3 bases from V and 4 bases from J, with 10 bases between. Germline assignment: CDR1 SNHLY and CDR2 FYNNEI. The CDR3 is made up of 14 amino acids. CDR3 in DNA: TGTGCCAGCAGTGAGGTAGGGCCAAATCAGCCCCAGCATTTT. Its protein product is CASSEVGPNQPQHF.

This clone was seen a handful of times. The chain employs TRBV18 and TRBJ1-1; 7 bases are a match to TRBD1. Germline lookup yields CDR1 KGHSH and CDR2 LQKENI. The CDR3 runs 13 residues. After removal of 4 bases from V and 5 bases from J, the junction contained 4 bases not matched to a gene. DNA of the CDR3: TGTGCCAGCTCACTTCAACAGGGGACTGAAGCTTTCTTT. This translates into CASSLQQGTEAFF.

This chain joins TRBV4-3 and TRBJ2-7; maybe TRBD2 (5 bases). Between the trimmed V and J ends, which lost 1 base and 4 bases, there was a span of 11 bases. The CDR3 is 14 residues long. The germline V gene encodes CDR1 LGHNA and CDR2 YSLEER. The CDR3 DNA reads TGCGCCAGCAGCCAAGCCGGCGGGCTGTACGAGCAGTACTTC. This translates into CASSQAGGLYEQYF.

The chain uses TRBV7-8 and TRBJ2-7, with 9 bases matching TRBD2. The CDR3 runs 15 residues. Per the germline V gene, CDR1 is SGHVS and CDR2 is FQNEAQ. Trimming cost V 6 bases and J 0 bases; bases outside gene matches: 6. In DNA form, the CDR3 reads TGTGCCAGCAGTCCTCTAGCGGGGCACTCCTACGAGCAGTACTTC. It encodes CASSPLAGHSYEQYF.

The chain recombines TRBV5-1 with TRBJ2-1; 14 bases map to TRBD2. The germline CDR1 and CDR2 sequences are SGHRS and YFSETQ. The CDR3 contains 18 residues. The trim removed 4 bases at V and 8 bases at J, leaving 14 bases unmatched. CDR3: CASSPNRLAGGRSYEQFF. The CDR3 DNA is TGCGCCAGCAGCCCGAACCGACTAGCGGGGGGGCGGAGCTATGAGCAGTTCTTC. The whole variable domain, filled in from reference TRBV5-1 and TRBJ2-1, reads KAGVTQTPRYLIKTRGQQVTLSCSPISGHRSVSWYQQTPGQGLQFLFEYFSETQRNKGNFPGRFSGRQFSNSRSEMNVSTLELGDSALYLCASSPNRLAGGRSYEQFFGPGTRLTVL.

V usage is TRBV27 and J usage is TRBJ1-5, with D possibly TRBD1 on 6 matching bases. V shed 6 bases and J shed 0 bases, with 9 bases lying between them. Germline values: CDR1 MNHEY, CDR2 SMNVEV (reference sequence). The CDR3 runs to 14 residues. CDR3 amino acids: CASRGHGSNQPQHF. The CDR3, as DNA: TGTGCCAGCAGGGGACACGGTAGCAATCAGCCCCAGCATTTT.

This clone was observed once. The CDR3 DNA follows: TGTGCCAGCAGCGTAGATTTGCGGGCAGGGGGTCTAAATGGCTACACCTTC. This translates into CASSVDLRAGGLNGYTF. The gene calls are TRBV9 and TRBJ1-2; 7 bases line up with TRBD1. Unmatched junction bases numbered 14, after V lost 0 bases and J lost 6 bases. The CDR3 totals 17 residues. CDR1 and CDR2 from the germline V gene are SGDLS and YYNGEE.

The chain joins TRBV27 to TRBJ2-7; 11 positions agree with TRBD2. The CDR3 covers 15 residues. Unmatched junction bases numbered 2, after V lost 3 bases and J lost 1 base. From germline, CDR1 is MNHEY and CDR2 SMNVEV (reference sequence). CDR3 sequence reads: CASSFRTSGSYEQYF. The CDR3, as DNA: TGTGCCAGCAGTTTTAGGACTAGCGGGTCCTACGAGCAGTACTTC.

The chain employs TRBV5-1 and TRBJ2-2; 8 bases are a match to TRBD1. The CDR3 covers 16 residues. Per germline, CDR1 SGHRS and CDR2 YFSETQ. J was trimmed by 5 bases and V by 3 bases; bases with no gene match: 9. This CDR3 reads CASSYPTGVGTGELFF. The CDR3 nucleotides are TGCGCCAGCAGCTACCCGACAGGGGTCGGGACCGGGGAGCTGTTTTTT. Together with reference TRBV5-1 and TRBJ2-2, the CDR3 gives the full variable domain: KAGVTQTPRYLIKTRGQQVTLSCSPISGHRSVSWYQQTPGQGLQFLFEYFSETQRNKGNFPGRFSGRQFSNSRSEMNVSTLELGDSALYLCASSYPTGVGTGELFFGEGSRLTVL.

The CDR3 loop is CASSGPGLNEKLFF. The DNA for the CDR3 is TGTGCCAGCAGTGGGCCCGGTTTGAATGAAAAACTGTTTTTT. V and J are TRBV28 and TRBJ1-4; D is unresolved. CDR3 length equals 14 residues. V was pared by 5 bases and J by 5 bases, with 12 bases between. Germline V lookup: CDR1 MDHEN, CDR2 SYDVKM.

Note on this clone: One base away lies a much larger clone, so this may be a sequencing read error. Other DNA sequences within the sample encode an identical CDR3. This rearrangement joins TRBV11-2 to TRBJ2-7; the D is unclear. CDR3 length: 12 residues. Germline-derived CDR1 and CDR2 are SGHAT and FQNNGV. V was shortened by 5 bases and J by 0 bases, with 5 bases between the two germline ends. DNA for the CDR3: TGTGCCAGCAGCCCTAGCTCCTACGAGCAGTACTTC. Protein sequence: CASSPSSYEQYF.